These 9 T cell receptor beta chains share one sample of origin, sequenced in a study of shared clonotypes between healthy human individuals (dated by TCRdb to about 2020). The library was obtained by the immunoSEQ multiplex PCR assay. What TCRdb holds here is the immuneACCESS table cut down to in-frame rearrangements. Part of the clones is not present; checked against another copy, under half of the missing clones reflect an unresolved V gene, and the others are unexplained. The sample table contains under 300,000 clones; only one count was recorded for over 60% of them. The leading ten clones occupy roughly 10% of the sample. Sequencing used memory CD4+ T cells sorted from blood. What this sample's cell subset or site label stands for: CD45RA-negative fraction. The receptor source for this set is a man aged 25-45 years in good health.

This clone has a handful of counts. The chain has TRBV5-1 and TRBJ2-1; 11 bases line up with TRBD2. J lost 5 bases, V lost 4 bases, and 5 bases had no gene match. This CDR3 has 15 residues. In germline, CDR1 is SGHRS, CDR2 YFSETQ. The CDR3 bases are TGCGCCAGCAGCGCCCTAGCGGGAGGAAACAATGAGCAGTTCTTC. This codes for CASSALAGGNNEQFF.

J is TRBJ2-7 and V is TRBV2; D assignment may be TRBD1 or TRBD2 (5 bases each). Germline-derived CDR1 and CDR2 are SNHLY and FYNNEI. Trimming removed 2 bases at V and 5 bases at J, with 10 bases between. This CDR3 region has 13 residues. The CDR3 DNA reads TGTGCCAGCAGTGAAAGAGGGACGGACGAGCAGTACTTC. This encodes CASSERGTDEQYF.

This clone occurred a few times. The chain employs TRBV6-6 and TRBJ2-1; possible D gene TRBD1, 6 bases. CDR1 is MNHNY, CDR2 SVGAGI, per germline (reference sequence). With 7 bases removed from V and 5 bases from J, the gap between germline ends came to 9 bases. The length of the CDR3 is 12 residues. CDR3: CASNRQDNEQFF. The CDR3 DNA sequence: TGTGCCAGCAATCGACAGGACAATGAGCAGTTCTTC.

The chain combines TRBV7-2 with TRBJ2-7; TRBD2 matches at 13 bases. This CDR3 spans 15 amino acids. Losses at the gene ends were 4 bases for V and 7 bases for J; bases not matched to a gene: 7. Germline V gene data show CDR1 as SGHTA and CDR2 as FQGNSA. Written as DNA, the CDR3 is TGTGCCAGCAGCTCCGGACTAGCGGGAGTGGGGGAGCAGTACTTC. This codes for CASSSGLAGVGEQYF.

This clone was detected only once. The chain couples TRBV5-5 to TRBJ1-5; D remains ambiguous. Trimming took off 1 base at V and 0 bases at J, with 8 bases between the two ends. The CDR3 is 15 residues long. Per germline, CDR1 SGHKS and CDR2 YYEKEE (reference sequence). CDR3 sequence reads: CASSLTGLSNQPQHF. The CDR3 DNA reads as TGTGCCAGCAGCTTGACTGGCCTTAGCAATCAGCCCCAGCATTTT.

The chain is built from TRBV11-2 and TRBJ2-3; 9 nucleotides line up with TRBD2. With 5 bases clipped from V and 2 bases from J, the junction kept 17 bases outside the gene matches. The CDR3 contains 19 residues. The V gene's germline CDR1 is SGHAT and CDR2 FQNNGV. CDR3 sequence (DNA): TGTGCCAGCAGCCGACGGAGGGCTCTAGCGGGGAGTCTCACAGATACGCAGTATTTT. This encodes CASSRRRALAGSLTDTQYF.

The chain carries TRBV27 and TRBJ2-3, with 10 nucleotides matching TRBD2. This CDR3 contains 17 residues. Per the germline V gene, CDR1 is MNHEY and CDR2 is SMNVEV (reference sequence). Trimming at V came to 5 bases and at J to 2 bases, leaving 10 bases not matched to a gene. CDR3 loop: CASSPVSSGSDTDTQYF. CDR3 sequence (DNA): TGTGCCAGCAGTCCCGTGTCTAGCGGGAGTGACACAGATACGCAGTATTTT.

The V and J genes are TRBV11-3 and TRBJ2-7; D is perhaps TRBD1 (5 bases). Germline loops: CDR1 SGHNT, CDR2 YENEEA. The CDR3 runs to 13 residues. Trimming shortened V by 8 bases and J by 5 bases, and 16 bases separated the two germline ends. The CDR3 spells CASGIIPTDEQYF. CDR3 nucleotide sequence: TGTGCCAGCGGCATCATCCCGACAGACGAGCAGTACTTC.

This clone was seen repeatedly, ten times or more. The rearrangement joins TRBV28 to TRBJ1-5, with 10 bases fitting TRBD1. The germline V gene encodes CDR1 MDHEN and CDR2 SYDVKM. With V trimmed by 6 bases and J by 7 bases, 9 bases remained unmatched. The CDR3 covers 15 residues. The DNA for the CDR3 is TGTGCCAGCAGCCAAAAGGGACAGGGGCGGCAGCCCCAGCATTTT. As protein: CASSQKGQGRQPQHF.